These 21 T cell receptor beta chains were all obtained from the same sample, sequenced in a study of T-cell memory formation after mild COVID-19. TCRdb redid the calling of the 5' RACE reads with MiXCR, one entry per CDR3 protein. The sample contains about 200,000 distinct CDR3 sequences, more than 8% of which appear only once. The sequenced material came from PBMCs or a T cell subset sorted from them (not recorded which). These receptors were obtained from a man aged 18 to 29 who had mild COVID-19 (a few samples of this study predate the infection). Cell type and time point are not known.

The chain's CDR3 is CASRTRGGTQYF. DNA for the CDR3: TGTGCCAGCAGAACTAGGGGGGGTACGCAGTATTTT. This chain links TRBV12-3 or TRBV12-4 with TRBJ2-3; TRBD2 is a possible D gene (7 bases). The germline V and J ends were trimmed by 6 bases and 8 bases, with 12 bases remaining between them. The CDR3 has 12 residues.

V usage is TRBV5-1 and J usage is TRBJ2-5, with 7 bases aligning to TRBD2. The J segment lost 5 bases and the V segment lost 4 bases, leaving 11 bases of the junction unmatched. The germline V gene encodes CDR1 SGHRS and CDR2 YFSETQ. The CDR3 is 15 residues long. CDR3 nucleotides: TGCGCCAGCAGCGCCTCGGGGGGAGTCAGGGAGACCCAGTACTTC. Amino acids: CASSASGGVRETQYF.

In this sample, this clonotype turned up a few times. J is TRBJ1-4 and V is TRBV2; D gene uncertain. The length of the CDR3 is 11 residues. The V end was cut by 6 bases, the J end by 5 bases, with 4 bases between. The germline V gene has CDR1 SNHLY and CDR2 FYNNEI. The CDR3 here is CASRENEKLFF. The CDR3 region has the DNA TGTGCCAGCAGGGAAAATGAAAAACTGTTTTTT.

The sample holds many counts of this clonotype. This chain connects TRBV3-1 to TRBJ2-2; D is unclear. The CDR3 length is 14 residues. Germline CDR1 reads LGHDT; CDR2 reads YNNKEL (reference sequence). V dropped 1 base and J dropped 3 bases, with 6 bases sitting between them. Here the CDR3 DNA reads TGTGCCAGCAGCCAAGGTTATGACACCGGGGAGCTGTTTTTT. Protein sequence: CASSQGYDTGELFF.

The V call is TRBV5-1, the J call TRBJ2-5; D is unclear. The CDR3 loop spans 12 amino acids. Germline V gene sequence: CDR1 SGHRS, CDR2 YFSETQ. The ends were cut back, 0 bases at V and 7 bases at J, with 7 bases in the middle. CDR3 loop: CASSLVPGTQYF. DNA for the CDR3: TGCGCCAGCAGCTTGGTCCCAGGGACCCAGTACTTC.

This rearrangement joins TRBV6-5 to TRBJ1-2; D remains ambiguous. This CDR3 contains 13 residues. The V end was cut by 0 bases, the J end by 5 bases, with 7 bases between. Germline CDR1 reads MNHEY; CDR2 reads SVGAGI. In nucleotides, the CDR3 is TGTGCCAGCAGTTACTCTACCCGGTATGGCTACACCTTC. Residues: CASSYSTRYGYTF.

This clonotype was detected many times. The chain couples TRBV5-1 to TRBJ2-2; TRBD1 matches at 7 bases. Germline CDR1 is SGHRS and CDR2 is YFSETQ. The CDR3 is 15 amino acids. The V gene end was trimmed by 2 bases and the J gene end by 0 bases; junction bases not matched to a gene: 1. CDR3 coding DNA: TGCGCCAGCAGCTTCGGGACAGCGAACACCGGGGAGCTGTTTTTT. Its translation is CASSFGTANTGELFF.

The chain carries TRBV12-3 or TRBV12-4 and TRBJ1-5; D is undetermined. Between the trimmed V and J ends, which lost 3 bases and 5 bases, there was a span of 8 bases. The CDR3 runs 13 residues. The CDR3 DNA follows: TGTGCCAGCAGTTTCGACTGGGATCAGCCCCAGCATTTT. Protein: CASSFDWDQPQHF.

The rearrangement uses TRBV7-2 and TRBJ1-6; D is undetermined. Trimming removed 0 bases from V and 6 bases from J, with 15 bases in between. The CDR3 covers 17 residues. Germline V gene data show CDR1 as SGHTA and CDR2 as FQGNSA. The CDR3 sequence is CASSLASGRTTNSPLHF. The CDR3 DNA is TGTGCCAGCAGCTTAGCGTCCGGGAGAACAACTAATTCACCCCTCCACTTT.

This clonotype was detected a few times. This chain uses TRBV5-1 with TRBJ2-3; 10 bases line up with TRBD1. The V segment lost 4 bases and the J segment 4 bases; nucleotides outside the gene matches: 9. Germline V gene sequence: CDR1 SGHRS, CDR2 YFSETQ. This CDR3 has 16 amino acids. This CDR3 reads CASSRDRGDRADTQYF. As DNA, the CDR3 is TGCGCCAGCAGCAGGGACAGGGGAGACCGCGCAGATACGCAGTATTTT. The full variable domain, completed using reference TRBV5-1 and TRBJ2-3, is KAGVTQTPRYLIKTRGQQVTLSCSPISGHRSVSWYQQTPGQGLQFLFEYFSETQRNKGNFPGRFSGRQFSNSRSEMNVSTLELGDSALYLCASSRDRGDRADTQYFGPGTRLTVL.

There are many counts of this clonotype. The rearrangement joins TRBV5-1 to TRBJ2-5; D possibly corresponds to TRBD2 (6 bases). The CDR3 contains 14 residues. From germline, CDR1 is SGHRS and CDR2 YFSETQ. V lost 4 bases to trimming and J lost 5 bases, with 15 bases between them. CDR3 sequence reads: CASSVAEGRETQYF. In DNA, the CDR3 is TGCGCCAGCAGCGTGGCCGAGGGGAGGGAGACCCAGTACTTC.

There are a few counts of this clonotype. The chain has TRBV5-1 and TRBJ1-2, with D perhaps TRBD1 (6 bases). The CDR3 has 14 amino acids. The germline V and J ends were trimmed by 4 bases and 8 bases, with 18 bases remaining between them. Germline CDR1 is SGHRS and CDR2 is YFSETQ. CDR3 protein: CASSVGSRGGGYTF. CDR3 sequence (DNA): TGCGCCAGCAGCGTAGGATCCAGGGGTGGCGGCTACACCTTC.

In this sample, this clonotype turned up a few times. This chain connects TRBV7-9 to TRBJ2-5, with TRBD2 matching 8 bases. V shed 1 base and J 4 bases; nucleotides not matched to a gene: 14. Germline assignment: CDR1 SEHNR and CDR2 FQNEAQ (reference sequence). There are 18 residues in the CDR3. The CDR3 spells CASSLGYDWRGERETQYF. Here the CDR3 DNA reads TGTGCCAGCAGCTTAGGATATGATTGGCGGGGGGAACGAGAGACCCAGTACTTC. Looking up the rest from reference TRBV7-9 and TRBJ2-5 gives the full variable domain: DTGVSQNPRHKITKRGQNVTFRCDPISEHNRLYWYRQTLGQGPEFLTYFQNEAQLEKSRLLSDRFSAERPKGSFSTLEIQRTEQGDSAMYLCASSLGYDWRGERETQYFGPGTRLLVL.

This rearrangement joins TRBV3-1 to TRBJ1-5; the D is unclear. The CDR3 is made up of 14 amino acids. V was shortened by 3 bases and J by 3 bases, with 9 bases between the two germline ends. The germline CDR1 and CDR2 sequences are LGHDT and YNNKEL (reference sequence). The DNA for the CDR3 is TGTGCCAGCAGCCAGGGCCTTTACAATCAGCCCCAGCATTTT. Its protein product is CASSQGLYNQPQHF. Full variable domain (outside the CDR3, taken from reference TRBV3-1 and TRBJ1-5): DTAVSQTPKYLVTQMGNDKSIKCEQNLGHDTMYWYKQDSKKFLKIMFSYNNKELIINETVPNRFSPKSPDKAHLNLHINSLELGDSAVYFCASSQGLYNQPQHFGDGTRLSIL.

The gene calls are TRBV9 and TRBJ2-3; D remains ambiguous. The CDR3 loop spans 14 amino acids. CDR1 and CDR2 (germline): SGDLS, YYNGEE. The V end was cut by 0 bases, the J end by 5 bases, with 10 bases between. CDR3 loop: CASSVDPSRDTQYF. CDR3 bases: TGTGCCAGCAGCGTAGACCCCTCCAGAGATACGCAGTATTTT.

V is TRBV3-1 and J is TRBJ1-4; D not certain. The CDR3 has 15 residues. Germline V CDR1 and CDR2: LGHDT, YNNKEL (reference sequence). Trimming left V 0 bases short and J 11 bases short, with 16 bases between. The CDR3 nucleotides read TGTGCCAGCAGCCAAGAGGGTTCGATAGGGATCAAACTGTTTTTT. It yields the protein CASSQEGSIGIKLFF.

This clonotype was recorded at least ten times. The chain carries TRBV11-2 and TRBJ2-2; D gene uncertain. Germline CDR1 reads SGHAT; CDR2 reads FQNNGV. V lost 6 bases, J lost 0 bases, and 8 bases lay in between. The CDR3 runs 14 residues. DNA of the CDR3: TGTGCCAGCAGGGAGAACGCGAACACCGGGGAGCTGTTTTTT. Translating gives CASRENANTGELFF.

This clonotype was counted ten times or more. The CDR3 coding sequence is TGTGCCAGCAGCTTAGGGCAGAATGACAATGAGCAGTTCTTC. Protein: CASSLGQNDNEQFF. The chain uses TRBV7-2 and TRBJ2-1; D not resolved. Trimming shortened V by 1 base and J by 5 bases, and 9 bases separated the two germline ends. The germline V gene encodes CDR1 SGHTA and CDR2 FQGNSA. CDR3 length: 14 amino acids.

This clonotype was seen at least ten times. The chain links TRBV7-2 to TRBJ1-4; D uncertain. The CDR3 has 14 residues. CDR1 SGHTA and CDR2 FQGNSA come from the germline V gene. Trimming removed 2 bases at V and 7 bases at J, with 11 bases between. For the CDR3, the DNA is TGTGCCAGCAGCTTATCGAATTCTGGTGAAAAACTGTTTTTT. As protein: CASSLSNSGEKLFF.

The chain combines TRBV12-3 or TRBV12-4 with TRBJ2-3; D is possibly TRBD2 (5 bases). CDR3 length equals 14 residues. V shed 8 bases and J shed 1 base, with 13 bases lying between them. DNA for the CDR3: TGTGCCAGCCTCGACTACGCAGGCACAGATACGCAGTATTTT. Translation gives CASLDYAGTDTQYF.

This chain links TRBV9 with TRBJ2-3; TRBD1 aligns across 7 bases. V trimming: 3 bases; J trimming: 0 bases; junction bases outside the gene matches: 7. The CDR3 loop spans 16 amino acids. The V gene's germline CDR1 is SGDLS and CDR2 YYNGEE. CDR3 in DNA: TGTGCCAGCAGCGCCACAGGGGTGTGGAGCACAGATACGCAGTATTTT. This gives the protein CASSATGVWSTDTQYF. The whole variable domain, filled in from reference TRBV9 and TRBJ2-3, reads DSGVTQTPKHLITATGQRVTLRCSPRSGDLSVYWYQQSLDQGLQFLIQYYNGEERAKGNILERFSAQQFPDLHSELNLSSLELGDSALYFCASSATGVWSTDTQYFGPGTRLTVL.